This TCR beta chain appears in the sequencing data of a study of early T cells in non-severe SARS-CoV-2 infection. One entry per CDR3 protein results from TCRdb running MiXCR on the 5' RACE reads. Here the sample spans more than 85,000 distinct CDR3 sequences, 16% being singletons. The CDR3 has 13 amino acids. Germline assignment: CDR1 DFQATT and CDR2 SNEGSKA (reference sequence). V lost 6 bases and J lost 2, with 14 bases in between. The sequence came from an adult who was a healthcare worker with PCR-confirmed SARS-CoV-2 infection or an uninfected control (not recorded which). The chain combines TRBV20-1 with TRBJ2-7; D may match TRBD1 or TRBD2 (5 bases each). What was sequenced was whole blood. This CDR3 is CSATGTAPYEQYF. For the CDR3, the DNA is TGCAGTGCGACCGGGACGGCACCCTACGAGCAGTACTTC.